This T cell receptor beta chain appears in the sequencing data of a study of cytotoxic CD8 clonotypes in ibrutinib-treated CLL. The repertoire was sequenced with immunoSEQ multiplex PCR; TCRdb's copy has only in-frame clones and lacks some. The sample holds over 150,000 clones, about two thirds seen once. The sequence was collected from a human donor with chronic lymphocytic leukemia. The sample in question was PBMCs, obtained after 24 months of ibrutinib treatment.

The DNA of the CDR3 is TGCGCCAGCAGCCCAGGACCCTACAATGAGCAGTTCTTC. This translates into CASSPGPYNEQFF. This sequence joins TRBV4-1 and TRBJ2-1; the D is unclear. Trimming took 4 bases from V and 2 from J, leaving 6 bases between them. Germline loops: CDR1 MGHRA, CDR2 YSYEKL. This CDR3 contains 13 residues.